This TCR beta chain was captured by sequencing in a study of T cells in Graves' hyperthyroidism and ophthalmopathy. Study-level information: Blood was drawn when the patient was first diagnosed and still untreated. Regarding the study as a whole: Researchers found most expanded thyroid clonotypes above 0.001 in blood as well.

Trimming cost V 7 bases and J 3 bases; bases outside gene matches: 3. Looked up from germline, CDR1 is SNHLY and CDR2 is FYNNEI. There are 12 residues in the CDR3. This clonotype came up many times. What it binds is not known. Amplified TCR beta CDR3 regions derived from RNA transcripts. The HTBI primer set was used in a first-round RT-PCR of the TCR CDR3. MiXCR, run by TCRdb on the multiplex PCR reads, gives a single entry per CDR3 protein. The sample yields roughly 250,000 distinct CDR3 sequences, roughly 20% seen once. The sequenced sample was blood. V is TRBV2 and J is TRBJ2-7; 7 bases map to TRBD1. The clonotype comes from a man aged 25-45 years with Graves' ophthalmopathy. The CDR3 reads CASKDRFYEQYF. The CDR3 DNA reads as TGTGCCAGCAAGGACAGGTTCTACGAGCAGTACTTC. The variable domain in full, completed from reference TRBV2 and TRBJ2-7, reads EPEVTQTPSHQVTQMGQEVILRCVPISNHLYFYWYRQILGQKVEFLVSFYNNEISEKSEIFDDQFSVERPDGSNFTLKIRSTKLEDSAMYFCASKDRFYEQYFGPGTRLTVT.